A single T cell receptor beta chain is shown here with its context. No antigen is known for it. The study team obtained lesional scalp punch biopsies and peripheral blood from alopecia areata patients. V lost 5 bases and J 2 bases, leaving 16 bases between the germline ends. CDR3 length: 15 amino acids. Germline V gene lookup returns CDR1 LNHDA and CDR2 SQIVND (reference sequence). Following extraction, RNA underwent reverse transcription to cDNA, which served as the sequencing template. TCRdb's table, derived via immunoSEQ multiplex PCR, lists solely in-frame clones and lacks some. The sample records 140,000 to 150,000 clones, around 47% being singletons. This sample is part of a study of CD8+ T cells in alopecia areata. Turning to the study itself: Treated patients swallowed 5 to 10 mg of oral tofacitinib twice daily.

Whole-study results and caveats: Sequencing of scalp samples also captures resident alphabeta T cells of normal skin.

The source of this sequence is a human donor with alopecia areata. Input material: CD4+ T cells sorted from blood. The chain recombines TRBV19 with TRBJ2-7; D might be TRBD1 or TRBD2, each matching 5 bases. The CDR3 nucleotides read TGTGCCAGTAGTCATACACCGGGACGGACCTACGAGCAGTACTTC. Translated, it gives CASSHTPGRTYEQYF.